This T cell receptor beta chain was sequenced for a study of shared clonotypes between healthy human individuals. The study, taken as a whole, reports: Estimated clonotype richness was generally higher in naive than memory subsets.

The table lists this clone with a count of one. Its antigen is not identified. Sequencing used immunoSEQ multiplex PCR; TCRdb keeps in-frame clones, though not all of them. The table has under 600,000 clones, about 97% seen once. The sequence was collected from a woman younger than 45 in good health. The sequenced material came from naive CD4+ T cells sorted from blood. This sample's subset: CD45RA+ positively selected.

CDR3 nucleotides: TGCGCCAGCAGCCCCCGGACAACGAACACCGGGGAGCTGTTTTTT. This codes for CASSPRTTNTGELFF. The gene calls are TRBV5-1 and TRBJ2-2; perhaps TRBD1 as D (5 bases). Germline CDR1 SGHRS, CDR2 YFSETQ. V lost 4 bases and J lost 0, with 10 bases in between. The CDR3 extends over 15 amino acids.